The present T cell receptor (beta chain) was sequenced within a study of T cell repertoires in cytomegalovirus infection. About the study: Well-studied HLA-B-restricted CMV epitopes were used in the study alongside recently identified HLA-C-restricted ones. Matching HLA type and CMV infection were both indicated by public TCR beta signatures. Overall study results and limits: HLA-C-restricted CMV clonotypes gave the most frequent clonotype in two of eight donors. Cumulative public TCR beta family frequency identified CMV carriers with the relevant HLA.

MiXCR, run by TCRdb on the reads, gives a single entry per CDR3 protein. Of some 940,000 distinct CDR3 sequences in the sample, about a third were seen once. Germline V gene lookup returns CDR1 SGHTA and CDR2 FQGNSA. CDR3 length: 16 amino acids. After removal of 1 base from V and 3 bases from J, the junction contained 9 bases not matched to a gene. Many counts were recorded for this clonotype. The antigen remains unidentified. Material: cultured CD8+ T cells from PBMCs, obtained from culture after CMV antigen stimulation. The clonotype comes from a human donor in good health (CMV status not recorded). Some clones in this sample may be carry-over from other donors' samples. The chain links TRBV7-2 to TRBJ2-7; 7 nucleotides agree with TRBD1. CDR3 amino acids: CASSLGLVGGLYEQYV. The CDR3 nucleotides are TGTGCCAGCAGCTTAGGTTTGGTAGGGGGCCTCTACGAGCAGTACGTC.